This TCR beta chain was sequenced for a study of blood T cell repertoires in COVID-19. Turning to the study itself: Sources were T cells, B-cell-depleted T cells, or PBMCs; the material itself was cDNA or gDNA.

The ends were cut back, 5 bases at V and 1 base at J, with 17 bases in the middle. The CDR3 contains 16 residues. CDR1 and CDR2 from the germline V gene are SGHTA and FQGNSA. Methods used by the authors: It was from reference gene primer amplification that nucleated cell counts were estimated. The method was immunoSEQ multiplex PCR; TCRdb's version includes in-frame clones alone and lacks a portion of them. That table gives V, J and clone size, and the DNA gave D and trimming. The sample lists 250,000 or so clones, roughly nine tenths occurring once. The TCR was taken from a woman between 40 and 55 years old who had recovered from COVID-19. Input material: peripheral blood. The chain links TRBV7-2 to TRBJ2-5; D perhaps matches TRBD2 (5 bases). Written as DNA, the CDR3 is TGTGCCAGCAGCCCGAGGTCGGGGAAGTTCCAAGAGACCCAGTACTTC. Amino acids: CASSPRSGKFQETQYF.